This T cell receptor (beta chain) was retrieved from a study of OX40 agonist ivuxolimab in advanced cancers. Study-level background: Patients with prior anti-PD-1, anti-PD-L1 or anti-CTLA-4 therapy were eligible; 40% had some.

Comments on this clone: Its antigen remains unidentified.

Generated by immunoSEQ multiplex PCR, the TCRdb table keeps only in-frame clones and is missing some. The data contain over 100,000 clones, 85% to 90% of them seen just once; the ten biggest clones take up 0.55%. Study observations and caveats: Individuals who were partial responders at 0.1-3.0 mg/kg had clonal expansion that ranked among the lowest.

The sequenced sample was CD4+ or CD8+ T cells sorted from blood, obtained in a trial of the OX40 agonist ivuxolimab. The clonotype comes from an adult with an advanced solid tumor such as melanoma, head and neck, liver or kidney cancer.

The CDR3 nucleotides are TGCGCCAGCAGTATTAGACAGGGTGGCGAGCAGTACTTC. As protein: CASSIRQGGEQYF. The chain is built from TRBV10-1 and TRBJ2-7; 7 positions match TRBD1. This CDR3 is 13 amino acids long. V lost 5 bases and J lost 6; bases outside the gene matches: 7. Germline values: CDR1 WNHNN, CDR2 SYGVQD (reference sequence).